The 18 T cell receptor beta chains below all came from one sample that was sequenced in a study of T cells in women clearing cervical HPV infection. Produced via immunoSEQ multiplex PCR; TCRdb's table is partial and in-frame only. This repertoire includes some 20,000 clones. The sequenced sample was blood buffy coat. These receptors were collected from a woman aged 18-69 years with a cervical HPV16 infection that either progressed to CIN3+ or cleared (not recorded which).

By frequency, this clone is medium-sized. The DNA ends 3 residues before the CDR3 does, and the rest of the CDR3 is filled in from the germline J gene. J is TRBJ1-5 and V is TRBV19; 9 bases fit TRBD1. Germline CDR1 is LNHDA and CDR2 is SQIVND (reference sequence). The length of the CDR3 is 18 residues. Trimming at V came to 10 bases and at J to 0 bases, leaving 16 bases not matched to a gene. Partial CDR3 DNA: TGTGCCACCTACCCTTTCTCGGGACAGGGTCTTAGCAATCAGCCC. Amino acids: CATYPFSGQGLSNQP. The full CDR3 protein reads CATYPFSGQGLSNQPQHF.

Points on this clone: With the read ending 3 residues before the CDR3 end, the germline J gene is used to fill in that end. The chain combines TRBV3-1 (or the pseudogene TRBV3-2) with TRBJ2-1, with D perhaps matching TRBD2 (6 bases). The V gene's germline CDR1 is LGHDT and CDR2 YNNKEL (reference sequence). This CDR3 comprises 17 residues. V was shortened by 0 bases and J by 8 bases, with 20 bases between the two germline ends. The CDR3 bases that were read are TGTGCCAGCAGCCAAGATCCTTGCGGGGTGGATGGCGATGAG. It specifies CASSQDPCGVDGDE. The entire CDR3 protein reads CASSQDPCGVDGDEQFF.

The CDR3 bases that were read are TGTGCCTGGAGTGCCCACAATGTAGGGGATTCTAATGAC. This translates into CAWSAHNVGDSND. The whole CDR3 protein is CAWSAHNVGDSNDYTF. The V gene is TRBV30, the J gene TRBJ1-2; D perhaps matches TRBD1 (5 bases). The read halts 3 residues ahead of the CDR3 end, with the missing end drawn from the germline J gene. Germline V gene data show CDR1 as GTSNPN and CDR2 as SVGIG (reference sequence). This CDR3 has 16 residues. Variable domain in full (rest from reference TRBV30 and TRBJ1-2): SQTIHQWPATLVQPVGSPLSLECTVEGTSNPNLYWYRQAAGRGLQLLFYSVGIGQISSEVPQNLSASRPQDRQFILSSKKLLLSDSGFYLCAWSAHNVGDSNDYTFGSGTRLTVV.

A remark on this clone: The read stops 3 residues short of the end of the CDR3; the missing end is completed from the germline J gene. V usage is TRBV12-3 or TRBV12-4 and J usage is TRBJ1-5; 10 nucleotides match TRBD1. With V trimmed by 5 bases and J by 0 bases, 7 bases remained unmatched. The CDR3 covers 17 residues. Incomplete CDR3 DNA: TGTGCCAGCAGTGCAGACAGGGGGCTGTATAGCAATCAGCCC. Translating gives CASSADRGLYSNQP. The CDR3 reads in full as CASSADRGLYSNQPQHF.

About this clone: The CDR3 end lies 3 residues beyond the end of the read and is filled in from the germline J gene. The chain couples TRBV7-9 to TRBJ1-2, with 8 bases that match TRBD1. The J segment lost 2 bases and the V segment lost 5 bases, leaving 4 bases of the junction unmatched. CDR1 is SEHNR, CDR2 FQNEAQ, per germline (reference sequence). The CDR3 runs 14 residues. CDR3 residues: CASSQTGVNYGYTF. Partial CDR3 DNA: TGTGCCAGCAGCCAGACAGGGGTAAACTATGGC.

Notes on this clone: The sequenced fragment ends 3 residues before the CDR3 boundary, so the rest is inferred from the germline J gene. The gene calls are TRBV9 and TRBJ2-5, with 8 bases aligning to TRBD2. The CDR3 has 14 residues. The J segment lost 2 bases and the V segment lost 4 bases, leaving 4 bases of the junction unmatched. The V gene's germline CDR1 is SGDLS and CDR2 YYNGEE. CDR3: CASSSGTRQETQYF. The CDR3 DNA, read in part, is TGTGCCAGCAGCTCCGGGACTAGACAAGAGACC. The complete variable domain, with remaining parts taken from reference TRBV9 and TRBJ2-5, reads DSGVTQTPKHLITATGQRVTLRCSPRSGDLSVYWYQQSLDQGLQFLIQYYNGEERAKGNILERFSAQQFPDLHSELNLSSLELGDSALYFCASSSGTRQETQYFGPGTRLLVL.

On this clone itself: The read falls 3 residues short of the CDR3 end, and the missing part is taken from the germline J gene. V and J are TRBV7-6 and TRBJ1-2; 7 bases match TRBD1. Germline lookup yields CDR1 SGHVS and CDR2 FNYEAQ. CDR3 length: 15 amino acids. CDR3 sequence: CASSYGTANLYDYTF. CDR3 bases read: TGTGCCAGCAGTTACGGGACAGCCAATCTATACGAC.

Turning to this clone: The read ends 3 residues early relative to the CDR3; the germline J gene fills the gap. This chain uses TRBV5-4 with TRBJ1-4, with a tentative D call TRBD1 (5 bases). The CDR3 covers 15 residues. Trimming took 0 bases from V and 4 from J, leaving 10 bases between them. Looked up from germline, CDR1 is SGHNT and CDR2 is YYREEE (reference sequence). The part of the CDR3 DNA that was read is TGTGCCAGCAGCTTGGGTCTACAGGATAATGAAAAA. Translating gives CASSLGLQDNEK. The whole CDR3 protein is CASSLGLQDNEKLFF.

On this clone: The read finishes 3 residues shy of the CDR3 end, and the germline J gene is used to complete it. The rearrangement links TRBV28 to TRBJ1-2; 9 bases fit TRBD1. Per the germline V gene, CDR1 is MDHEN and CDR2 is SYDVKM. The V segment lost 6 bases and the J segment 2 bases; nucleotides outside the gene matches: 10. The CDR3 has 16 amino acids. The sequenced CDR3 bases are TGTGCCAGCAGACCGGGACAGGGACTTCGGAACTATGGC. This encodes CASRPGQGLRNYG. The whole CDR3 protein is CASRPGQGLRNYGYTF.

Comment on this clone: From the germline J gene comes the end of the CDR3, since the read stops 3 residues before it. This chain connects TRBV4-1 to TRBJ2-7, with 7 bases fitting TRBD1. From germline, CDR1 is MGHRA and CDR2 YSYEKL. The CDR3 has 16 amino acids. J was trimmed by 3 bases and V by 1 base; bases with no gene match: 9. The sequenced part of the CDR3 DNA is TGCGCCAGCAGCCAAGCTCTACAGGGGTCAAACTACGAG. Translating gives CASSQALQGSNYE. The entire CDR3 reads CASSQALQGSNYEQYF.

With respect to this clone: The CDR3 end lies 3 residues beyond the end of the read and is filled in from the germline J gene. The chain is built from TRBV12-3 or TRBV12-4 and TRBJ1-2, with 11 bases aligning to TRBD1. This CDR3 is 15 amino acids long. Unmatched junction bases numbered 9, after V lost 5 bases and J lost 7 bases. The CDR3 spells CASSLIRTGGFGYTF. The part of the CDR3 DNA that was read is TGTGCCAGCAGTCTTATCCGGACAGGGGGCTTTGGC.

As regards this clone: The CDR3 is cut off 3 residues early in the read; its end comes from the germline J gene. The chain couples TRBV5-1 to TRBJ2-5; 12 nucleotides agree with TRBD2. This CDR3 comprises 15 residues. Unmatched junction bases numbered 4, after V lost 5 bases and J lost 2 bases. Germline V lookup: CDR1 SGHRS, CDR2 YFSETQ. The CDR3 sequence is CASSASGGGQETQYF. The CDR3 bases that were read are TGCGCCAGCAGTGCTAGCGGGGGGGGACAAGAGACC.

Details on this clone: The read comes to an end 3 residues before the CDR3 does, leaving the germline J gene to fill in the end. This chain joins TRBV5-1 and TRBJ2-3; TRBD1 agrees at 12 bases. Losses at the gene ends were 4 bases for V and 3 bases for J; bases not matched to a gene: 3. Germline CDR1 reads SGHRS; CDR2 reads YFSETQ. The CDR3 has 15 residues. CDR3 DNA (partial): TGCGCCAGCAGCGTGGGACAGGGGGCAACAGATACG. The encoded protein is CASSVGQGATDT. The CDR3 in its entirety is CASSVGQGATDTQYF.

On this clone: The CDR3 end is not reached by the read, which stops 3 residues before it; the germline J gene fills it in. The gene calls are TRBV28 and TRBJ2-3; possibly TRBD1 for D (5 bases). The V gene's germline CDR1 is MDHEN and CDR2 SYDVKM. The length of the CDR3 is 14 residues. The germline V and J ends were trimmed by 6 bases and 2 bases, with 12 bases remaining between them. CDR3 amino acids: CASSYDSTTDTQYF. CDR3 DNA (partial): TGTGCCAGCAGCTATGACAGTACCACAGATACG. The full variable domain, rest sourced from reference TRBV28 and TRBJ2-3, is DVKVTQSSRYLVKRTGEKVFLECVQDMDHENMFWYRQDPGLGLRLIYFSYDVKMKEKGDIPEGYSVSREKKERFSLILESASTNQTSMYLCASSYDSTTDTQYFGPGTRLTVL.

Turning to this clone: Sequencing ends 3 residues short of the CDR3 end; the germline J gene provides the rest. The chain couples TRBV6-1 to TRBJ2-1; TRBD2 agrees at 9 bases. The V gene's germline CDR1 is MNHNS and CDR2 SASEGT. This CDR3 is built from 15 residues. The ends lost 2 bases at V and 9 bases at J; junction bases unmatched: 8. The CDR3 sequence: CASSETAGGPVEQFF. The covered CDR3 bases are TGTGCCAGCAGTGAAACCGCGGGGGGGCCCGTTGAG.

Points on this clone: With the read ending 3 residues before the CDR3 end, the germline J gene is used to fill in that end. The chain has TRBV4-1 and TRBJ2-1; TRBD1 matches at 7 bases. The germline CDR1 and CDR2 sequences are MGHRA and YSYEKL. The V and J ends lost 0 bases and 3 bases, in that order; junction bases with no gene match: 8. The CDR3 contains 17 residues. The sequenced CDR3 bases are TGCGCCAGCAGCCAAGATCACGAGGGGGCTTACTACAATGAG. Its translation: CASSQDHEGAYYNE. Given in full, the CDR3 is CASSQDHEGAYYNEQFF.

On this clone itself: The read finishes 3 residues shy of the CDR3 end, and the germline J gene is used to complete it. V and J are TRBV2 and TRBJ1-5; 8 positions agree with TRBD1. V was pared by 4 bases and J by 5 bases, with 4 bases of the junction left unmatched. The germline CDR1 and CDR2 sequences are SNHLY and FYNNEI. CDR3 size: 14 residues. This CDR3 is CASSGTGGYQPQHF. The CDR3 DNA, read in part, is TGTGCCAGCAGTGGAACAGGGGGGTATCAGCCC. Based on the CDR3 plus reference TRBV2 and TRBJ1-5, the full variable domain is EPEVTQTPSHQVTQMGQEVILRCVPISNHLYFYWYRQILGQKVEFLVSFYNNEISEKSEIFDDQFSVERPDGSNFTLKIRSTKLEDSAMYFCASSGTGGYQPQHFGDGTRLSIL.

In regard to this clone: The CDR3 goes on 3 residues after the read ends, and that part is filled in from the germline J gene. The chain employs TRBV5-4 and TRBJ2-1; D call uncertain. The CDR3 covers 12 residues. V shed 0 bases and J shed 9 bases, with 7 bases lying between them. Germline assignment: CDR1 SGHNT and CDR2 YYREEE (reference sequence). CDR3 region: CASSLVAVEQFF. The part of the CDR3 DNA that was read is TGTGCCAGCAGCTTGGTGGCGGTTGAG. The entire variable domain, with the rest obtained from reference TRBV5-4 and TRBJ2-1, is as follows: ETGVTQSPTHLIKTRGQQVTLRCSSQSGHNTVSWYQQALGQGPQFIFQYYREEENGRGNFPPRFSGLQFPNYSSELNVNALELDDSALYLCASSLVAVEQFFGPGTRLTVL.